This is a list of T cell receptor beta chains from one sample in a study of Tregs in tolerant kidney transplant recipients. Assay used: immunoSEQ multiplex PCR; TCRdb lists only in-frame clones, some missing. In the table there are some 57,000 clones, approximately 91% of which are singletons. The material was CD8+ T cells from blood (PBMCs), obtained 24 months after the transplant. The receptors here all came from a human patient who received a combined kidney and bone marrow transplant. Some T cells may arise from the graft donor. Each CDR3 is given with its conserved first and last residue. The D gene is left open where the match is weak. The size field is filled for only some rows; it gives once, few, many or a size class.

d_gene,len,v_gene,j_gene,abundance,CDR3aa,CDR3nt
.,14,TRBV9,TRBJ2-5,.,CASSQTAYQETQYF,TGTGCCAGCAGCCAGACAGCGTACCAAGAGACCCAGTACTTC
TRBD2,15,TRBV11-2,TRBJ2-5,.,CASSLAAGGQETQYF,TGTGCCAGCAGCTTAGCAGCGGGGGGGCAAGAGACCCAGTACTTC
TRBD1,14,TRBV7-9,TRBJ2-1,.,CASSFLSGQNEQFF,TGTGCCAGCAGCTTCCTATCGGGACAGAATGAGCAGTTCTTC
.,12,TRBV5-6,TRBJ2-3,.,CASSRGSDTQYF,TGTGCCAGCAGCAGGGGTTCAGATACGCAGTATTTT
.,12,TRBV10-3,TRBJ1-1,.,CAIGTLNTEAFF,TGTGCCATCGGGACACTGAACACTGAAGCTTTCTTT
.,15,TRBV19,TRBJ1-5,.,CASSIPPGSIQPQHF,TGTGCCAGTAGTATTCCTCCAGGGTCAATCCAGCCCCAGCATTTT
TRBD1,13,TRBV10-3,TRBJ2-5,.,CATANRGEETQYF,TGTGCCACCGCCAACAGGGGCGAAGAGACCCAGTACTTC
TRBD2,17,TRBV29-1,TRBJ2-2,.,CSVDSGTSGGATGELFF,TGCAGCGTTGATTCCGGGACTAGCGGGGGGGCCACCGGGGAGCTGTTTTTT
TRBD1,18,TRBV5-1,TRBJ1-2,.,CASSLEGARGYVNYGYTF,TGCGCCAGCAGCTTGGAGGGGGCCAGGGGCTACGTAAACTATGGCTACACCTTC
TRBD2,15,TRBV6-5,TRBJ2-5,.,CASSYSPTSGSTQYF,TGTGCCAGCAGTTACTCTCCCACTAGCGGGAGTACCCAGTACTTC
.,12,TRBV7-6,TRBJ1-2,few,CASSLDPDGYTF,TGTGCCAGCAGCTTAGACCCGGATGGCTACACCTTC
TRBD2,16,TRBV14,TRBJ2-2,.,CASSPIAGLNTGELFF,TGTGCCAGCAGCCCTATAGCGGGCCTGAACACCGGGGAGCTGTTTTTT
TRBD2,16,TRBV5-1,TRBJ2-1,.,CASSTPSGSSYNEQFF,TGCGCCAGCAGCACCCCTAGCGGTAGCTCCTACAATGAGCAGTTCTTC
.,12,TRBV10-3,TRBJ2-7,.,CAISGGQIEQYF,TGTGCCATCAGTGGGGGGCAAATCGAGCAGTACTTC
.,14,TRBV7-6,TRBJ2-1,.,CASSLSSRYNEQFF,TGTGCCAGCAGCTTATCGAGTAGATACAATGAGCAGTTCTTC
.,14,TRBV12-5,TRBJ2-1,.,CASARAGRAPVQFF,TGTGCTAGTGCCCGAGCGGGCAGAGCTCCCGTGCAGTTCTTC
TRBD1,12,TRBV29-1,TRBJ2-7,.,CSGRDSSYEQYF,TGCAGCGGCCGGGACAGCTCCTACGAGCAGTACTTC
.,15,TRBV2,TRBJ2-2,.,CASSGPPGNTGELFF,TGTGCCAGCAGTGGCCCCCCGGGAAACACCGGGGAGCTGTTTTTT
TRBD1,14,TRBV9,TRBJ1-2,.,CASSQGQGDYGYTF,TGTGCCAGCAGCCAAGGACAGGGGGACTATGGCTACACCTTC
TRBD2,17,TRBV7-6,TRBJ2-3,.,CASSSRGSWSRTDTQYF,TGTGCCAGCAGCTCACGCGGGAGCTGGTCGCGCACAGATACGCAGTATTTT
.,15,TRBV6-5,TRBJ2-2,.,CASSYSRGMTGELFF,TGTGCCAGCAGTTACTCTAGGGGGATGACCGGGGAGCTGTTTTTT
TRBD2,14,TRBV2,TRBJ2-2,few,CAKGTSGNTGELFF,TGTGCCAAGGGGACTAGCGGCAACACCGGGGAGCTGTTTTTT
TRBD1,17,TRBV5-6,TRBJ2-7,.,CASSLSAWGDRDYEQYF,TGTGCCAGCAGCTTGAGTGCTTGGGGTGACAGGGACTACGAGCAGTACTTC
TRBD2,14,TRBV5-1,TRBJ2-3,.,CASSTLADTDTQYF,TGCGCCAGCAGCACACTAGCGGACACAGATACGCAGTATTTT
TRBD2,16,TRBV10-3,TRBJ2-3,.,CAISELTSARTDTQYF,TGTGCCATCAGTGAACTGACTAGCGCACGCACAGATACGCAGTATTTT
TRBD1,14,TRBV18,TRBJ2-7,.,CASSRDRGSYEQYF,TGTGCCAGCTCACGGGACAGGGGTTCCTACGAGCAGTACTTC
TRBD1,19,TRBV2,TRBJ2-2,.,CASSVAGVATGVNTGELFF,TGTGCCAGCAGTGTAGCAGGAGTTGCGACAGGGGTAAACACCGGGGAGCTGTTTTTT
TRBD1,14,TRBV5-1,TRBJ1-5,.,CASSLTGVNQPQHF,TGCGCCAGCAGCCTTACAGGGGTCAATCAGCCCCAGCATTTT
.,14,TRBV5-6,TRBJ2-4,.,CASSSGLAKNIQYF,TGTGCCAGCAGTTCTGGACTAGCCAAAAACATTCAGTACTTC
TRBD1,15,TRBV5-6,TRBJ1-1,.,CASSWGQGKNTEAFF,TGTGCCAGCAGCTGGGGACAGGGGAAGAACACTGAAGCTTTCTTT
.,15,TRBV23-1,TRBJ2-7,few,CASSRTGGADYEQYF,TGCGCCAGCAGTCGTACAGGGGGGGCTGACTACGAGCAGTACTTC
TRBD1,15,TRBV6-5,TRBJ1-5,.,CASSPGTGGNQPQHF,TGTGCCAGCAGCCCCGGGACAGGGGGCAATCAGCCCCAGCATTTT
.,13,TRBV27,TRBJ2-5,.,CASSTRGRETQYF,TGTGCCAGCAGCACCCGAGGGCGGGAGACCCAGTACTTC
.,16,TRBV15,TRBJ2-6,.,CATSETGHSGANVLTF,TGTGCCACCAGCGAGACAGGCCACTCTGGGGCCAACGTCCTGACTTTC
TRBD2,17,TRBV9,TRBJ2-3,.,CASSVATSNLLTDTQYF,TGTGCCAGCAGCGTAGCGACTAGCAACCTACTCACAGATACGCAGTATTTT
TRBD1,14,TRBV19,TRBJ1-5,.,CASNPGGPGGSQHF,TGTGCCAGTAATCCAGGGGGCCCTGGAGGGTCCCAGCATTTT